This record looks at one T cell receptor (beta chain) sequence and its context. This clone was observed a handful of times. No antigen is known for it. No quality values exist for individual bases; no much larger clone is one base distant. Measured from the cysteine to the phenylalanine, the CDR3 is 13 residues long. Of the read, only the CDR3 DNA is kept; its 39 bases are in frame from base 1. V was cut back by 4 bases and J by 2 bases, leaving a gap of 12 bases between them. CDR1 and CDR2 are drawn from the germline V gene (reference sequence): GTSNPN, SVGIG. These data are taken from a study of T cell clonotyping in hematopoietic cell transplantation (dated by TCRdb to the early 2020s). Broadly, across the study: The study collected roughly 150 blood samples from 35 consecutive transplant recipients and their related donors. Recruitment of patients was conducted between 2015 and 2017, and follow-up was continued until September 2020 or death. The full study reports these points: Broader posttransplant TCR repertoire diversity was predicted by donor and pretransplant recipient Inverse Simpson Index values. Sample size was limited, and cells were not sorted, so CD4 and CD8 repertoire contributions could not be separated. After transplant, TCR diversity in recipients dropped, and pathologically expanded clonotypes increased progressively from day 30 to day 180. Just a small fraction of recipient repertoires overlapped with donor repertoires, and more than 97% appeared de novo at the given depth.

The immunoSEQ assay, a bias-controlled multiplex PCR using V- and J-specific primers, was used to amplify TCR beta CDR3 regions from genomic DNA. In a second PCR step, the CDR3 amplicons were tagged with a proprietary barcode plus Illumina adapter sequences. An Illumina MiSeq instrument was used for sequencing of the CDR3 libraries. The original methods were these. Export and quality control were done with immunoSEQ Analyzer 3.0, while downstream analyses used R Bioconductor and Immunarch. Only productive rearrangements in the normalized downsampled data set went into calculating the repertoire metrics. Pathologically expanded clonotypes were defined as those larger than 5 templates in the normalized cohort. The Inverse Simpson Index was used to measure repertoire diversity. The non-normalized data set was used for CMV-specificity analyses so that all clonotypes could be captured. What TCRdb holds here is the immuneACCESS table cut down to in-frame rearrangements. Part of the clones is not present; checked against another copy, under half of the missing clones reflect an unresolved V gene, and the others are unexplained. The DNA was the basis for D and trimming; V, J and clone size are from that table. For this sample the table gives almost 3,000 clones, of which about 80% were detected only once. The ten largest clones take up roughly 6% of the sample.

In light of the paper, this sample's time point label describes: 30 days after allo-HCT. Blood from recipients was drawn about 28 days before transplant and again at days 30, 100 and 180 after transplant. Nuclei Lysis Solution was used to extract genomic DNA from fresh or cryopreserved unfractionated peripheral blood mononuclear cells. The chain joins TRBV30 to TRBJ2-7; no confident D gene assignment can be made. Here the sequenced sample was peripheral blood mononuclear cells, taken 30 days after allogeneic stem cell transplant. The sequence derives from a male patient between 55 and 70 years old who had an allogeneic stem cell transplant, so T cells may come from the graft donor. Some clones in this sample may be carry-over from other donors' samples. The nucleotide sequence reads TGTGCCTGGACCAAAGACTTCGCCTACGAGCAGTACTTC. Its protein product is CAWTKDFAYEQYF.